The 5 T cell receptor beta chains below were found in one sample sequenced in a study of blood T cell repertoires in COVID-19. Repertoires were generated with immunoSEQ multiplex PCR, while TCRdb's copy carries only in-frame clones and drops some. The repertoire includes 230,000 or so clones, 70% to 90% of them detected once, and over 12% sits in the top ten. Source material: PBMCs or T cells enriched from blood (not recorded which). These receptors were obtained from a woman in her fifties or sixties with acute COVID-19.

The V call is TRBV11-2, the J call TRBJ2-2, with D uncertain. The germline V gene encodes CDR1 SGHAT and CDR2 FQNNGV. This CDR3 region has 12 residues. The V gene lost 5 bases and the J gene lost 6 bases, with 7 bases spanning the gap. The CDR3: CASSAPAGELFF. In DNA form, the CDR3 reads TGTGCCAGCAGCGCCCCGGCCGGGGAGCTGTTTTTT.

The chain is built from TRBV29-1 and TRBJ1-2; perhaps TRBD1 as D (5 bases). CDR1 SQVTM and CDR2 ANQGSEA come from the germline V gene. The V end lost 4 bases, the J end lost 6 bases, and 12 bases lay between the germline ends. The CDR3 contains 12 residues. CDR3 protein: CSVVRQSDGYTF. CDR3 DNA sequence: TGCAGCGTTGTGAGACAGAGCGATGGCTACACCTTC.

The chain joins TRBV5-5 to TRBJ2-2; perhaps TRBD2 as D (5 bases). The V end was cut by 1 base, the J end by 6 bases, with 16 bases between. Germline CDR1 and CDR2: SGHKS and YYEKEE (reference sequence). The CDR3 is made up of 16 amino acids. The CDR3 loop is CASSLLPSWAPGELFF. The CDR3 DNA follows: TGTGCCAGCAGCTTGTTGCCTAGCTGGGCCCCCGGGGAGCTGTTTTTT.

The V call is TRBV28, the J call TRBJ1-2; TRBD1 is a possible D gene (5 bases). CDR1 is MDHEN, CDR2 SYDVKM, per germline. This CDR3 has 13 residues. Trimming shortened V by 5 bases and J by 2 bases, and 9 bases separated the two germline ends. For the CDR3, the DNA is TGTGCCAGCAGTGCAAGGGGAAACTATGGCTACACCTTC. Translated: CASSARGNYGYTF.

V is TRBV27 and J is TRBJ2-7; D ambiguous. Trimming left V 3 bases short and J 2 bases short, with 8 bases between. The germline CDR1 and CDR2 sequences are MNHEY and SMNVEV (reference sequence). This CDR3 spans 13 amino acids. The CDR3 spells CASSLRRAYEQYF. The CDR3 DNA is TGTGCCAGCAGTTTGCGCCGGGCCTACGAGCAGTACTTC.